This T cell receptor (beta chain) was identified in a study of identical twins. Study-wide points: The degree of excess twin sharing was weaker in beta out-of-frame sequences.

TCRdb re-analysed the 5' RACE reads in MiXCR, keeping a single row per CDR3 protein. The sample holds a few hundred thousand distinct CDR3 sequences; 10% to 15% are singletons and the top ten take roughly 4.2%. CDR1 and CDR2 from the germline V gene are MNHEY and SVGEGT. This CDR3 contains 15 residues. V gave up 4 bases and J gave up 2 bases, with 12 bases separating them. This clonotype was found a few times. What it binds is not known. The same specimen was also included in a second study, on yellow fever vaccine responses in identical twins.

This chain links TRBV6-2 or TRBV6-3 with TRBJ1-5, with D tentatively TRBD1 (5 bases). Source material: memory (CD45RO+) T cells sorted from blood. The TCR sequence derives from a woman younger than 30 in good health. CDR3 amino acids: CASSLVQGGNQPQHF. The CDR3 DNA sequence: TGTGCCAGCAGTTTGGTTCAGGGTGGCAATCAGCCCCAGCATTTT.